These 30 T cell receptor beta chains were all obtained from the same sample, sequenced in a study of blood T cell repertoires in COVID-19. Sequenced by immunoSEQ multiplex PCR; TCRdb stores in-frame clones only, minus some. The sample shows a few hundred thousand clones, about 89% of them seen only once. Sequencing used peripheral blood. The receptor set was obtained from a man aged 25-40 years with acute or convalescent COVID-19.

This clone is a singleton in its sample. This rearrangement joins TRBV5-1 to TRBJ2-7, with D possibly matching TRBD1 (5 bases). CDR3 size: 15 residues. Germline V CDR1 and CDR2: SGHRS, YFSETQ. Trimming removed 0 bases from V and 4 bases from J, with 14 bases in between. CDR3 sequence (DNA): TGCGCCAGCAGCTTGGTCGCAGGGTCCCAATACGAGCAGTACTTC. Amino acid sequence: CASSLVAGSQYEQYF.

V is TRBV19 and J is TRBJ2-7, with 10 bases fitting TRBD2. The junction had 10 bases not matched to a gene; V was cut back by 7 bases and J by 7 bases. The germline CDR1 and CDR2 sequences are LNHDA and SQIVND (reference sequence). The CDR3 runs 14 residues. The CDR3 spells CASKLSGRAGEQYF. The CDR3 coding sequence is TGTGCCAGTAAATTGAGCGGGAGGGCAGGAGAGCAGTACTTC.

This chain connects TRBV5-1 to TRBJ1-1, with 7 bases matching TRBD1. The V gene's germline CDR1 is SGHRS and CDR2 YFSETQ. The CDR3 has 14 residues. With 5 bases clipped from V and 0 bases from J, the junction kept 4 bases outside the gene matches. This CDR3 reads CASRRDSVNTEAFF. DNA of the CDR3: TGCGCCAGCAGAAGGGACAGTGTGAACACTGAAGCTTTCTTT.

CDR3 loop: CASSPQGWQDVGEQYF. DNA of the CDR3: TGTGCCAGCAGCCCCCAGGGGTGGCAGGACGTGGGGGAGCAGTACTTC. The chain is built from TRBV9 and TRBJ2-7, with D tentatively TRBD1 (6 bases). The V end lost 4 bases, the J end lost 7 bases, and 24 bases lay between the germline ends. From germline, CDR1 is SGDLS and CDR2 YYNGEE. This CDR3 has 16 amino acids.

J is TRBJ2-3 and V is TRBV7-2; 12 bases line up with TRBD2. Trimming at V came to 2 bases and at J to 0 bases, leaving 3 bases not matched to a gene. Germline lookup yields CDR1 SGHTA and CDR2 FQGNSA. CDR3 length: 17 amino acids. The CDR3 coding sequence is TGTGCCAGCAGCTTATGGACTAGCGGGGCTAGCACAGATACGCAGTATTTT. This codes for CASSLWTSGASTDTQYF. The full variable domain, with the rest looked up from reference TRBV7-2 and TRBJ2-3, is GAGVSQSPSNKVTEKGKDVELRCDPISGHTALYWYRQSLGQGLEFLIYFQGNSAPDKSGLPSDRFSAERTGGSVSTLTIQRTQQEDSAVYLCASSLWTSGASTDTQYFGPGTRLTVL.

This sequence joins TRBV5-8 and TRBJ1-2, with 8 bases fitting TRBD1. The CDR3 spans 14 residues. The V and J ends lost 1 base and 4 bases, in that order; junction bases with no gene match: 3. Germline V lookup: CDR1 SGHTS, CDR2 YDEGEE. CDR3 loop: CASSLSGGSYGYTF. The CDR3 nucleotides are TGTGCCAGCAGCTTGTCAGGGGGCAGCTATGGCTACACCTTC.

The J gene is TRBJ1-2, the V gene TRBV7-9, with a tentative D call TRBD1 (5 bases). V shed 1 base and J shed 7 bases, with 19 bases lying between them. This CDR3 region has 16 residues. From germline, CDR1 is SEHNR and CDR2 FQNEAQ (reference sequence). The CDR3 DNA is TGTGCCAGCAGCTTAGGAGTGGAGGGGCCTCTGTCTGGCTACACCTTC. As protein: CASSLGVEGPLSGYTF. Combining the CDR3 with reference TRBV7-9 and TRBJ1-2 gives the whole variable domain DTGVSQNPRHKITKRGQNVTFRCDPISEHNRLYWYRQTLGQGPEFLTYFQNEAQLEKSRLLSDRFSAERPKGSFSTLEIQRTEQGDSAMYLCASSLGVEGPLSGYTFGSGTRLTVV.

The gene calls are TRBV6-5 and TRBJ1-2; 7 bases are shared with TRBD1. The germline V gene has CDR1 MNHEY and CDR2 SVGAGI. Trimming at V came to 5 bases and at J to 10 bases, leaving 7 bases not matched to a gene. This CDR3 contains 12 residues. The CDR3 nucleotides are TGTGCCAGCAGTCTCGACAGGGATTCCTACACCTTC. Its translation is CASSLDRDSYTF.

As to this clone: Within the sample, other DNA sequences also encode this same CDR3. CDR3 region: CASNRVGNTEAFF. For the CDR3, the DNA is TGTGCCTCCAACAGGGTAGGGAACACTGAAGCTTTCTTT. This chain uses TRBV27 with TRBJ1-1; D possibly corresponds to TRBD1 (6 bases). CDR3 length equals 13 residues. CDR1 and CDR2 (germline): MNHEY, SMNVEV (reference sequence). Trimming cost V 11 bases and J 1 base, with 14 bases left between them.

The chain has TRBV4-1 and TRBJ1-2; 9 bases line up with TRBD1. The CDR3 loop spans 18 amino acids. V shed 1 base, J shed 4 bases, and the junction held 13 bases outside the gene matches. Germline V gives CDR1 MGHRA, CDR2 YSYEKL. Here the CDR3 DNA reads TGCGCCAGCAGCCAAGGGCCTTTCCCCGGGACAGGGAGCTATGGCTACACCTTC. The encoded protein is CASSQGPFPGTGSYGYTF.

The genes are TRBV5-4 and TRBJ2-1; D is perhaps TRBD2 (6 bases). The CDR3 has 11 amino acids. V lost 2 bases and J 10 bases, leaving 7 bases between the germline ends. Germline V gene data show CDR1 as SGHNT and CDR2 as YYREEE (reference sequence). CDR3 sequence: CASSFAGEQFF. The CDR3 coding sequence is TGTGCCAGCAGCTTTGCGGGGGAGCAGTTCTTC.

The chain employs TRBV27 and TRBJ1-1; a weak D match, TRBD1 (6 bases). The CDR3 is 14 amino acids. Germline V gene lookup returns CDR1 MNHEY and CDR2 SMNVEV (reference sequence). V dropped 6 bases and J dropped 1 base, with 12 bases sitting between them. Written as DNA, the CDR3 is TGTGCCAGCAGATACACAGGGCCGAACACTGAAGCTTTCTTT. It is translated as CASRYTGPNTEAFF.

This clone was observed once. The rearrangement uses TRBV10-3 and TRBJ2-7, with D perhaps matching TRBD2 (5 bases). CDR3 size: 13 residues. The V end lost 6 bases, the J end lost 2 bases, and 11 bases lay between the germline ends. Germline V CDR1 and CDR2: ENHRY, SYGVKD. The DNA for the CDR3 is TGTGCCATCAGGGGCGGGCCCGCCTACGAGCAGTACTTC. Its translation: CAIRGGPAYEQYF.

This chain links TRBV5-1 with TRBJ1-6; the D gene is possibly TRBD1 (5 bases). V was cut by 7 bases and J by 5 bases, with 10 bases left in between. The CDR3 covers 13 residues. Germline assignment: CDR1 SGHRS and CDR2 YFSETQ. This chain's CDR3 is CASGQGDNSPLHF. Here the CDR3 DNA reads TGCGCCAGCGGCCAGGGCGATAATTCACCCCTCCACTTT.

The V call is TRBV3-1 (or the pseudogene TRBV3-2), the J call TRBJ1-3, with 9 bases that match TRBD1. The CDR3 sequence is 14 residues long. Losses at the gene ends were 4 bases for V and 4 bases for J; bases not matched to a gene: 2. Germline V gene lookup returns CDR1 LGHDT and CDR2 YNNKEL (reference sequence). The DNA of the CDR3 is TGTGCCAGCAGCCGGACAGGGGACGGAAACACCATATATTTT. Translating it yields CASSRTGDGNTIYF.

The chain carries TRBV2 and TRBJ1-5; D remains unclear. The ends were cut back, 2 bases at V and 0 bases at J, with 14 bases in the middle. The CDR3 is made up of 17 amino acids. Per germline, CDR1 SNHLY and CDR2 FYNNEI. CDR3 coding DNA: TGTGCCAGCAGTGAATTGGAGGCCAGTGATAGCAATCAGCCCCAGCATTTT. This gives the protein CASSELEASDSNQPQHF.

Here the CDR3 DNA reads TGTGCCAGCAGTTCCCCACCGACAGGCGCCTACGAGCAGTACTTC. Its translation is CASSSPPTGAYEQYF. The chain links TRBV6-6 to TRBJ2-7, with a possible D match to TRBD1 (6 bases). This CDR3 comprises 15 residues. The germline V gene encodes CDR1 MNHNY and CDR2 SVGAGI (reference sequence). V was trimmed by 4 bases and J by 2 bases, leaving 15 bases between them.

This chain connects TRBV6-5 to TRBJ2-1; no clear D gene. V was shortened by 6 bases and J by 5 bases, with 11 bases between the two germline ends. The CDR3 contains 13 residues. In germline, CDR1 is MNHEY, CDR2 SVGAGI. DNA of the CDR3: TGTGCCAGCAGACTGACTCGGAACAATGAGCAGTTCTTC. Its protein is CASRLTRNNEQFF.

J is TRBJ2-3 and V is TRBV5-1, with D unresolved. The CDR3 contains 12 residues. Trimming stripped 5 bases from V and 0 bases from J, with 4 bases between. Per germline, CDR1 SGHRS and CDR2 YFSETQ. The CDR3 sequence: CASRASTDTQYF. CDR3 coding DNA: TGCGCCAGCAGGGCTAGCACAGATACGCAGTATTTT.

This rearrangement joins TRBV19 to TRBJ2-3, with a tentative D call TRBD2 (6 bases). The CDR3 is 15 residues long. Germline V gene data show CDR1 as LNHDA and CDR2 as SQIVND (reference sequence). The V and J ends lost 5 bases and 2 bases respectively, with 14 bases between them. CDR3 protein: CASSLPAGYTDTQYF. The CDR3 nucleotides read TGTGCCAGTAGTCTACCAGCGGGCTACACAGATACGCAGTATTTT.

The chain recombines TRBV3-1 (or the pseudogene TRBV3-2) with TRBJ2-1, with D possibly TRBD2 on 5 matching bases. The CDR3 runs 16 residues. Germline V gene sequence: CDR1 LGHDT, CDR2 YNNKEL (reference sequence). Trimming pared 0 bases from V and 5 bases from J, leaving 14 bases between. The CDR3 nucleotides are TGTGCCAGCAGCCAAGATCACCGACTAACCAACAATGAGCAGTTCTTC. Its protein product is CASSQDHRLTNNEQFF.

The rearrangement joins TRBV7-3 to TRBJ2-5; no clear D gene. The germline CDR1 and CDR2 sequences are SGHTA and FQGTGA. The ends were cut back, 1 base at V and 2 bases at J, with 5 bases in the middle. The CDR3 has 13 amino acids. The CDR3 nucleotides read TGTGCCAGCAGCTTAAGACAACAAGAGACCCAGTACTTC. The encoded protein is CASSLRQQETQYF.

The count of this clone is one. The chain is built from TRBV4-1 and TRBJ1-2; D gene uncertain. The V end lost 0 bases, the J end lost 8 bases, and 10 bases lay between the germline ends. This CDR3 region has 13 residues. Germline assignment: CDR1 MGHRA and CDR2 YSYEKL. This CDR3 reads CASSQDEVRGYTF. In DNA, the CDR3 is TGCGCCAGCAGCCAAGACGAGGTACGGGGCTACACCTTC.

The genes are TRBV6-2 or TRBV6-3 and TRBJ2-7; 7 nucleotides match TRBD1. This CDR3 spans 15 amino acids. The trim removed 5 bases at V and 2 bases at J, leaving 9 bases unmatched. In germline, CDR1 is MNHEY, CDR2 SVGEGT. Here the CDR3 reads CASSAPGQSTYEQYF. In DNA form, the CDR3 reads TGTGCCAGCAGTGCTCCGGGACAGTCGACCTACGAGCAGTACTTC.

The CDR3 protein is CAWSVGTPGLSNQPQHF. DNA of the CDR3: TGTGCCTGGAGTGTAGGTACGCCGGGTTTAAGCAATCAGCCCCAGCATTTT. V usage is TRBV30 and J usage is TRBJ1-5; D not certain. V lost 0 bases and J 1 base, leaving 16 bases between the germline ends. The CDR3 runs to 17 residues. Germline CDR1 reads GTSNPN; CDR2 reads SVGIG (reference sequence).

This chain connects TRBV11-2 to TRBJ2-3; no reliable D call. CDR1 and CDR2 (germline): SGHAT, FQNNGV. The CDR3 spans 14 residues. V dropped 6 bases and J dropped 0 bases, with 10 bases sitting between them. This CDR3 reads CASRYSLSTDTQYF. CDR3 nucleotides: TGTGCCAGCAGATATAGCCTTAGCACAGATACGCAGTATTTT.

The chain joins TRBV19 to TRBJ2-2; 10 nucleotides agree with TRBD1. Unmatched junction bases numbered 7, after V lost 9 bases and J lost 3 bases. CDR1 is LNHDA, CDR2 SQIVND, per germline (reference sequence). There are 15 residues in the CDR3. Here the CDR3 reads CASHWTGGHTGELFF. In DNA, the CDR3 is TGTGCCAGCCACTGGACAGGGGGGCACACCGGGGAGCTGTTTTTT. The full variable domain, with the rest looked up from reference TRBV19 and TRBJ2-2, is DGGITQSPKYLFRKEGQNVTLSCEQNLNHDAMYWYRQDPGQGLRLIYYSQIVNDFQKGDIAEGYSVSREKKESFPLTVTSAQKNPTAFYLCASHWTGGHTGELFFGEGSRLTVL.

The chain has TRBV27 and TRBJ2-1; 8 positions match TRBD2. The CDR3 is 15 residues long. Trimming took 2 bases from V and 8 from J; bases not matched to a gene: 8. The germline CDR1 and CDR2 sequences are MNHEY and SMNVEV (reference sequence). In DNA, the CDR3 is TGTGCCAGCAGTTTAAGAGCGGGAGTGACAGATGAGCAGTTCTTC. Its translation is CASSLRAGVTDEQFF.

The chain carries TRBV6-5 and TRBJ1-3; tentative D call: TRBD1 (5 bases). Germline V lookup: CDR1 MNHEY, CDR2 SVGAGI. Between the trimmed V and J ends, which lost 7 bases and 0 bases, there was a span of 13 bases. The CDR3 length is 15 residues. This chain's CDR3 is CASMAGPYSGNTIYF. The CDR3 DNA follows: TGTGCCAGCATGGCGGGGCCGTACTCTGGAAACACCATATATTTT.

The chain joins TRBV19 to TRBJ1-5; D gene uncertain. Germline V gene sequence: CDR1 LNHDA, CDR2 SQIVND (reference sequence). V gave up 1 base and J gave up 2 bases, with 12 bases separating them. CDR3 size: 16 residues. CDR3 coding DNA: TGTGCCAGTAGTATAGGTCCCCAAGGAGGCAATCAGCCCCAGCATTTT. Protein sequence: CASSIGPQGGNQPQHF.